This T cell receptor beta chain derives from a study of shared clonotypes between healthy human individuals. Study-level points and caveats: Clonotypes shared by all four sorted-subset donors had higher generation probabilities than non-shared clonotypes. At large depth, rarefaction still showed sorted-subset sequencing to be incomplete.

The ends were cut back, 5 bases at V and 7 bases at J, with 21 bases in the middle. Germline V CDR1 and CDR2: SGHVS, FNYEAQ. The CDR3 runs to 16 residues. This clone has a single count. Its antigen is unidentified. Evenly divided among several immunoSEQ plates was the genomic DNA of each subset. Some clones are missing from TCRdb's copy, which holds only in-frame ones; the method was immunoSEQ multiplex PCR. This sample has about 2.1 million clones; 85% to 95% occur once, and the top ten carry 1.5% to 2%. CD45RO-negative, CCR7-selected cells formed the naive CD8 fraction, which excluded terminally differentiated effector memory CD45RA+ cells. Those who donated were healthy HIV-negative adults, with no recent acute infections or vaccinations reported.

The receptor was derived from a man between 18 and 35 years old in good health. Some clones in this sample may be carry-over from other donors' samples. The sequencing input was naive CD8+ T cells from PBMCs. The chain couples TRBV7-6 to TRBJ1-5; D unclear. The CDR3 sequence: CASSQGSRVSGQPQHF. CDR3 nucleotides: TGTGCCAGCAGCCAAGGTTCAAGAGTCTCTGGGCAGCCCCAGCATTTT.